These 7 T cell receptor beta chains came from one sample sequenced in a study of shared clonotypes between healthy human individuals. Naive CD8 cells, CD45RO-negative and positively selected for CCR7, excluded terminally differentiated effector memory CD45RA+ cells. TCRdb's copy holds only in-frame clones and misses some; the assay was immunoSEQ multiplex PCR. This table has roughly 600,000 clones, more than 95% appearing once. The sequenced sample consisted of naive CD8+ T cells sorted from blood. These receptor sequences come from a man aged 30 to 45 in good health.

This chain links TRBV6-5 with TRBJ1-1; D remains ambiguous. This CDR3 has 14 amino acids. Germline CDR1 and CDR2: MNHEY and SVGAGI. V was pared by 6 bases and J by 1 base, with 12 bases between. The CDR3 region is CASSDLRGNTEAFF. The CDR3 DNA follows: TGTGCCAGCAGCGACCTTCGCGGGAACACTGAAGCTTTCTTT.

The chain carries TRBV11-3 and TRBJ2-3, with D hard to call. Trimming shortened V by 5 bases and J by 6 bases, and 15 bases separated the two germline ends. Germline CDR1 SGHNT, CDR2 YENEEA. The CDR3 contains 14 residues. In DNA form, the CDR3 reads TGTGCCAGCAGCCCATGGGGTGGGTCTGATACGCAGTATTTT. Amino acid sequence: CASSPWGGSDTQYF.

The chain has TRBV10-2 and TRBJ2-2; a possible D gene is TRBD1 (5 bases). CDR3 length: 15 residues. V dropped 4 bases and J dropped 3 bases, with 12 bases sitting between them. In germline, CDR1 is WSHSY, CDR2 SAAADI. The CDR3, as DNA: TGCGCCAGCAGTGCTGATCAGGGCTACACCGGGGAGCTGTTTTTT. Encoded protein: CASSADQGYTGELFF.

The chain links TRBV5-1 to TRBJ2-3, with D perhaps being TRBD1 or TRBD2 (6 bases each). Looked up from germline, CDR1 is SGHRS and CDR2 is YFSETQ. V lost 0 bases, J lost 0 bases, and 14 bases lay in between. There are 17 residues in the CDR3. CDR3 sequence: CASSLVGGDWSTDTQYF. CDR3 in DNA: TGCGCCAGCAGCTTGGTGGGGGGCGATTGGAGCACAGATACGCAGTATTTT.

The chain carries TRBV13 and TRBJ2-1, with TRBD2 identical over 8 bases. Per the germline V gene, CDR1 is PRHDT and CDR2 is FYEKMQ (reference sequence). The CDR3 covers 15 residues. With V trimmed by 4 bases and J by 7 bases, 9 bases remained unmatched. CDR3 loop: CASSSPAGVRNEQFF. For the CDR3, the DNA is TGTGCCAGCAGCTCCCCAGCGGGAGTGAGAAATGAGCAGTTCTTC.

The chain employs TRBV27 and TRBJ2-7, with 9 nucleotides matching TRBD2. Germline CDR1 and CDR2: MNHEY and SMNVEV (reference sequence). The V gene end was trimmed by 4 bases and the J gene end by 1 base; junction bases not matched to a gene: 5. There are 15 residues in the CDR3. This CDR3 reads CASSWREGLSYEQYF. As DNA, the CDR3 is TGTGCCAGCAGTTGGCGGGAGGGCCTGTCCTACGAGCAGTACTTC.

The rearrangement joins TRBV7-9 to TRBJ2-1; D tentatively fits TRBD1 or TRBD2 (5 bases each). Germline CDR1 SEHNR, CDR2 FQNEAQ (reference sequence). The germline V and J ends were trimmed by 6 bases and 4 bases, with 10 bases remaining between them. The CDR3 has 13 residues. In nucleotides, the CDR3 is TGTGCCAGCAGGGGGGACGGGTACAATGAGCAGTTCTTC. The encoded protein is CASRGDGYNEQFF.